This paragraph reports one TCR beta chain. This clonotype has at least ten counts. Base qualities are missing; no much larger clone stands one base away. TCR cDNA was made using 5'RACE template switching, a step that added a universal primer site and unique molecular identifiers. Priming for cDNA synthesis came from both the TCR alpha and TCR beta constant segments. Library amplification involved two PCR steps, and the second step added sample barcodes and sequencing adapters. Sequencing of the libraries was done on either Illumina HiSeq 2500 (2x100 bp) or NovaSeq (2x150 bp). Turning to the authors' computational methods: Reads were demultiplexed and collapsed into UMI consensus sequences with MIGEC, and V(D)J alignment was performed with MiXCR. Using edgeR on replicate PBMC samples, clonotypes were called vaccine-responding if FDR was below 0.01 and the log2 fold change was above 5 up to day 15. Bulk clonotypes were assigned CD4 or CD8 identity according to which sequenced CD4 or CD8 repertoire held them at higher abundance. Clonotypes enriched at least 10-fold in dextramer-positive over dextramer-negative fractions were defined as NS4B-specific, and CD4-biased clonotypes were excluded. The raw public reads went through TCRdb reprocessing: fastp at Q25, MiXCR clone calling, in-frame beta chains kept. Rows matching on CDR3 protein sequence are summarized as one entry with the most common DNA and genes. TCRdb's processing, not the authors' own work, is the source of the V and J calls. The sample table lists about 45,000 distinct CDR3 sequences, roughly 7.1% of them with a count of one. The top ten clones comprise 15% of the sample.

The CDR3, cysteine through phenylalanine, is 14 amino acids long. This entry keeps only the CDR3 DNA: 42 bases, framed from base 1. CDR1 and CDR2 (DFQATT, SNEGSKA) derive from the germline V gene (reference sequence). The V and J ends are trimmed by 0 bases and 5 bases, leaving 14 bases between them. The treatment or condition tag for this specimen amounts to: live attenuated yellow fever vaccine strain. A standard Ficoll-Paque protocol was used to isolate PBMCs from peripheral blood. Epitope-specific CD8 T cells were sorted with a dextramer loaded with the yellow fever NS4B epitope peptide, and anti-CD3 and anti-CD8 staining was applied. TriZol was used to extract RNA from bulk PBMCs, from CD4 and CD8 fractions, and from dextramer-positive and dextramer-negative fractions. This entry is derived from a study of T cells after yellow fever vaccination (dated by TCRdb to between 2018 and 2021). Notes on the research overall: The SMART-Seq v4 Ultra Low Input RNA kit was used to prepare libraries from fractions with low cell numbers. Bulk TCR alpha and beta repertoires were sequenced longitudinally to track T-cell clones before and after primary and booster YFV17D yellow fever vaccination. Two healthy male donors, one aged 18 to 30 and one aged 30 to 40 years, made up the cohort. Blood was collected at multiple timepoints before and after primary and secondary immunization, and bulk PBMC replicates and cell subsets were isolated. Study-level results and caveats: Compared with the primary T-cell response, the secondary T-cell response was faster but weaker, reaching its peak on day 5 rather than on day 15. Because only a couple of donors were included in the study, the extent to which the findings can be generalized is limited. Computational filtering was required because FACS-sorted repertoires could contain abundant contaminating clonotypes from the bulk population. A small share of clonotypes occurred in both CD4 and CD8 compartments, likely arising from convergent recombination. Most clones expanded after primary vaccination were re-detected after the booster (approximately 96% of CD4 and around 86% of CD8), suggesting broad memory maintenance.

The input for sequencing was CD8+ T cells not binding an NS4B(214-222) dextramer, sorted from PBMCs, taken 45 days after the yellow fever booster vaccination. Per the publication, the cell subset or site label means: NS4B epitope dextramer-negative CD8 T cells. The sequence came from a man younger than 45 who received the YFV17D yellow fever vaccine. This chain joins TRBV20-1 to TRBJ2-7, and the D gene may be TRBD1, 6 bases matching. In nucleotides, the sequence is TGCAGTGCTAGAGATGAGGGGGAGCGCGACGAGCAGTACTTC. This sequence encodes CSARDEGERDEQYF.